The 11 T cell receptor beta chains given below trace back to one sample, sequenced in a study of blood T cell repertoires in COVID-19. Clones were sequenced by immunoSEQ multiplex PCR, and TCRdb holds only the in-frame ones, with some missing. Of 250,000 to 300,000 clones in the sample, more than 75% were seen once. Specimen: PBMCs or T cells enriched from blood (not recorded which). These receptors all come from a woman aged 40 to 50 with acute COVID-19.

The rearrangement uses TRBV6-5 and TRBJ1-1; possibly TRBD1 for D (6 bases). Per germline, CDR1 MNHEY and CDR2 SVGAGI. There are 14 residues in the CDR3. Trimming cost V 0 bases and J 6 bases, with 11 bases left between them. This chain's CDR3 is CASSYSLGHSEAFF. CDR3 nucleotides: TGTGCCAGCAGTTACTCCCTGGGACACTCTGAAGCTTTCTTT.

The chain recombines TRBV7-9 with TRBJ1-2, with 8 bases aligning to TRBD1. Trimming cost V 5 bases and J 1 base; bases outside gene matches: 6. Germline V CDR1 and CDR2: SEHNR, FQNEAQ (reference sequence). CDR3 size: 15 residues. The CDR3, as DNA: TGTGCCAGCAGCCCTAGGACAGGGTTTAACTATGGCTACACCTTC. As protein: CASSPRTGFNYGYTF. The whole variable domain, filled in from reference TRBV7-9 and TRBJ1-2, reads DTGVSQNPRHKITKRGQNVTFRCDPISEHNRLYWYRQTLGQGPEFLTYFQNEAQLEKSRLLSDRFSAERPKGSFSTLEIQRTEQGDSAMYLCASSPRTGFNYGYTFGSGTRLTVV.

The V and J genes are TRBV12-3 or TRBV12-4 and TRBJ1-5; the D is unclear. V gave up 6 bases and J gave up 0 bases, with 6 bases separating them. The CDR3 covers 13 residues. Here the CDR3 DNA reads TGTGCCAGCAGGGCAAATAGCAATCAGCCCCAGCATTTT. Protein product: CASRANSNQPQHF.

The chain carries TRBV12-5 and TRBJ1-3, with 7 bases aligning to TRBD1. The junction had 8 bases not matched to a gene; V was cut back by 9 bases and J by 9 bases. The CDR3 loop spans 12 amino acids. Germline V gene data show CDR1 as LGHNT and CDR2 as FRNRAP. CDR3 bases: TGTGCTAGCCAGGGGGACCGAGGCACCATATATTTT. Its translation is CASQGDRGTIYF.

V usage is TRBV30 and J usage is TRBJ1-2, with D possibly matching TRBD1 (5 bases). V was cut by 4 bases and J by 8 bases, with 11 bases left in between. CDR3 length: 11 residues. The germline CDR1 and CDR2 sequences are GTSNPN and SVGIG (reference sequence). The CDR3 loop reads CAWTGLGGYTF. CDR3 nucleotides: TGTGCCTGGACGGGACTCGGAGGCTACACCTTC.

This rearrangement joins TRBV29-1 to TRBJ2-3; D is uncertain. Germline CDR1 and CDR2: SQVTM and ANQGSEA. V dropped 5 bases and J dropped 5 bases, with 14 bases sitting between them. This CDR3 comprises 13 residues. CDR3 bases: TGCAGCGTTCTCCGGCGGTCTGGAGATACGCAGTATTTT. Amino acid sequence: CSVLRRSGDTQYF.

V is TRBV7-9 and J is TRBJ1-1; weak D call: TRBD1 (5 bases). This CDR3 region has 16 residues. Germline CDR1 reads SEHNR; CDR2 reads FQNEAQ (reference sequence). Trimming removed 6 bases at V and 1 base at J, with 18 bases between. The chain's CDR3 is CASRRLRPGRNTEAFF. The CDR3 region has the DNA TGTGCCAGCAGGCGTTTACGGCCAGGGCGGAACACTGAAGCTTTCTTT. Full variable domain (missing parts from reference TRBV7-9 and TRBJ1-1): DTGVSQNPRHKITKRGQNVTFRCDPISEHNRLYWYRQTLGQGPEFLTYFQNEAQLEKSRLLSDRFSAERPKGSFSTLEIQRTEQGDSAMYLCASRRLRPGRNTEAFFGQGTRLTVV.

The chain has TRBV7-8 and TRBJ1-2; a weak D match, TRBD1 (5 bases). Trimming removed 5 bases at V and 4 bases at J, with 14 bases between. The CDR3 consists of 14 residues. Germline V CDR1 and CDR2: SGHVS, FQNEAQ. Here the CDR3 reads CASSPRPGGYGYTF. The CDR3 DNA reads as TGTGCCAGCAGCCCCCGCCCGGGGGGCTATGGCTACACCTTC.

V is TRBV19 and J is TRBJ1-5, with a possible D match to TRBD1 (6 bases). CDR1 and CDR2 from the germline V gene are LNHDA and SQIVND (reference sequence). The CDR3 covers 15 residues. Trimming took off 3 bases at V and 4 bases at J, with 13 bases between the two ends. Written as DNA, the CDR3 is TGTGCCAGTAGTATTGGGGGCGCCGGGAATCAGCCCCAGCATTTT. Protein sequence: CASSIGGAGNQPQHF.

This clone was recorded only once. The CDR3 region is CASRGQGWSPLHF. In nucleotides, the CDR3 is TGTGCCAGCAGAGGACAGGGGTGGTCACCCCTCCACTTT. This sequence joins TRBV2 and TRBJ1-6; TRBD1 matches at 9 bases. CDR1 is SNHLY and CDR2 is FYNNEI in the germline V gene. This CDR3 region has 13 residues. V shed 6 bases, J shed 10 bases, and the junction held 4 bases outside the gene matches.

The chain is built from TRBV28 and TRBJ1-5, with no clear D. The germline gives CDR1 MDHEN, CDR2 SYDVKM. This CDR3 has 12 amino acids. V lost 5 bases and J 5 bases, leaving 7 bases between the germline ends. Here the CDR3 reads CASSPRYQPQHF. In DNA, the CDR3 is TGTGCCAGCAGTCCGCGATATCAGCCCCAGCATTTT.